These 6 T cell receptor beta chains share one sample of origin, sequenced in a study of T cells in localized non-small cell lung cancer. Clones were sequenced by immunoSEQ multiplex PCR, and TCRdb holds only the in-frame ones, with some missing. The sample consists of tens of thousands of clones, roughly nine tenths of them appearing once. The input for sequencing was PBMCs, taken before any cancer treatment. The receptors were sampled from a man between 40 and 70 years old with stage II squamous cell lung carcinoma.

This clone was counted a few times. The chain is built from TRBV27 and TRBJ2-7; the D gene could be TRBD1 or TRBD2 (5 bases each). This CDR3 contains 12 residues. Trimming took 4 bases from V and 5 from J, leaving 9 bases between them. The V gene's germline CDR1 is MNHEY and CDR2 SMNVEV (reference sequence). The CDR3 DNA reads as TGTGCCAGCAGTTCGGGGCCCCACGAGCAGTACTTC. Amino acids: CASSSGPHEQYF.

The genes are TRBV7-9 and TRBJ2-7; D unresolved. The CDR3 extends over 16 amino acids. Germline CDR1 and CDR2: SEHNR and FQNEAQ (reference sequence). V lost 4 bases and J lost 0, with 16 bases in between. CDR3: CASSSFWAESSYEQYF. For the CDR3, the DNA is TGTGCCAGCAGCTCTTTTTGGGCGGAGAGCTCCTACGAGCAGTACTTC.

This clone is medium-sized (0.01 to 0.1%) within its sample. The genes are TRBV6-5 and TRBJ1-1; D gene uncertain. V was clipped by 7 bases and J by 3 bases, with 12 bases between them. This CDR3 comprises 13 residues. CDR1 and CDR2 from the germline V gene are MNHEY and SVGAGI. This CDR3 is CASKRLGDTEAFF. The CDR3 nucleotides are TGTGCCAGCAAGAGACTCGGGGACACTGAAGCTTTCTTT.

The gene calls are TRBV10-1 and TRBJ1-2; 8 bases match TRBD1. Germline-derived CDR1 and CDR2 are WNHNN and SYGVQD (reference sequence). The V and J ends lost 9 bases and 6 bases, in that order; junction bases with no gene match: 12. The CDR3 has 14 amino acids. The CDR3 is CARRWNRGWNGYTF. The CDR3 DNA sequence: TGCGCCAGAAGATGGAACAGGGGGTGGAATGGCTACACCTTC.

V is TRBV29-1 and J is TRBJ1-2, with 10 bases fitting TRBD1. The CDR3 is made up of 14 amino acids. Trimming removed 5 bases from V and 4 bases from J; junction bases left unmatched: 7. Germline V gene data show CDR1 as SQVTM and CDR2 as ANQGSEA. CDR3 in amino acids: CSVLGTGEGYGYTF. CDR3 sequence (DNA): TGCAGCGTTTTGGGGACAGGGGAGGGCTATGGCTACACCTTC.

This chain connects TRBV10-3 to TRBJ1-2, with D uncertain. Looked up from germline, CDR1 is ENHRY and CDR2 is SYGVKD. Deletions cut 3 bases from V and 2 bases from J, with 10 bases between. The CDR3 is made up of 14 amino acids. The CDR3 region has the DNA TGTGCCATCAGTGATACGACGGCAAACTATGGCTACACCTTC. It codes for CAISDTTANYGYTF.